This TCR beta chain was documented in a study of blood T cell repertoires in COVID-19. At the level of the study: Whether acute or convalescent, the COVID-19 samples came from the United States, Italy and Spain.

The data were produced by immunoSEQ multiplex PCR, yet TCRdb's version contains in-frame clones alone and is incomplete. The sample holds approximately 100,000 clones; 70% to 85% are singletons and the top ten take around 12%. Trimming pared 2 bases from V and 5 bases from J, leaving 12 bases between. CDR3 length: 15 residues. CDR1 and CDR2 (germline): LNHDA, SQIVND (reference sequence). V usage is TRBV19 and J usage is TRBJ1-4; a weak D match, TRBD1 (6 bases). This TCR came from a human donor in a cohort sampled during active COVID-19. Sample: peripheral blood. CDR3 DNA sequence: TGTGCCAGTAGTATAAAGACAGGCGGGAATGAAAAACTGTTTTTT. Protein: CASSIKTGGNEKLFF.